Listed below are T cell receptor beta chains from one sample, sequenced in a study of CD8 T cells in Susac syndrome. In TCRdb, the immunoSEQ multiplex PCR reads were re-called with MiXCR into one record per CDR3 protein. Of around 170,000 distinct CDR3 sequences listed, more than 95% are singletons. Input material: CD4+ T cells from PBMCs. The source of these receptors is a human donor with Susac syndrome. Each CDR3 is given with its conserved first and last residue. A D gene is named only where the DNA matches it firmly.

V gene: TRBV10-3; CDR3 length: 17; J gene: TRBJ2-6; D gene: NA; CDR3 protein: CAISRTGPGYGANVLTF
V gene: TRBV7-9; CDR3 length: 14; J gene: TRBJ2-2; D gene: NA; CDR3 protein: CASSPRQKTGELFF
V gene: TRBV29-1; CDR3 length: 15; J gene: TRBJ2-7; D gene: TRBD1; CDR3 protein: CSVLTGQEWGNEQYF
V gene: TRBV7-9; CDR3 length: 13; J gene: TRBJ2-4; D gene: NA; CDR3 protein: CASSLAGGDIQYF
V gene: TRBV9; CDR3 length: 15; J gene: TRBJ1-6; D gene: NA; CDR3 protein: CASSDGGSYNSPLHF
V gene: TRBV5-1; CDR3 length: 13; J gene: TRBJ2-7; D gene: NA; CDR3 protein: CASSSTLAGEQYF
V gene: TRBV30; CDR3 length: 15; J gene: TRBJ2-1; D gene: NA; CDR3 protein: CAWSVQDITYNEQFF
V gene: TRBV29-1; CDR3 length: 17; J gene: TRBJ1-2; D gene: NA; CDR3 protein: CSVEDLQAARHKAGYTF
V gene: TRBV7-2; CDR3 length: 14; J gene: TRBJ2-7; D gene: TRBD2; CDR3 protein: CASSFRTSGLEQYF
V gene: TRBV6-5; CDR3 length: 14; J gene: TRBJ1-6; D gene: NA; CDR3 protein: CASREASPNSPLHF
V gene: TRBV24-1; CDR3 length: 14; J gene: TRBJ2-5; D gene: NA; CDR3 protein: CATSEGTVQETQYF
V gene: TRBV18; CDR3 length: 15; J gene: TRBJ1-1; D gene: TRBD1; CDR3 protein: CASSIAGQLNTEAFF
V gene: TRBV7-8; CDR3 length: 16; J gene: TRBJ1-4; D gene: NA; CDR3 protein: CASRPGHRATNEKLFF
V gene: TRBV2; CDR3 length: 15; J gene: TRBJ2-1; D gene: TRBD1; CDR3 protein: CASSVRTGSHNEQFF
V gene: TRBV7-2; CDR3 length: 15; J gene: TRBJ1-6; D gene: TRBD1; CDR3 protein: CASSPSDRVNSPLHF
V gene: TRBV6-5; CDR3 length: 16; J gene: TRBJ2-3; D gene: NA; CDR3 protein: CASSYSPWQVLDTQYF
V gene: TRBV20-1; CDR3 length: 12; J gene: TRBJ2-7; D gene: NA; CDR3 protein: CSAMRDAYEQYF
V gene: TRBV20-1; CDR3 length: 14; J gene: TRBJ2-5; D gene: NA; CDR3 protein: CSAPPRYSRETQYF
V gene: TRBV2; CDR3 length: 13; J gene: TRBJ2-5; D gene: NA; CDR3 protein: CASNGLPPGAQYF
V gene: TRBV6-2/TRBV6-3; CDR3 length: 17; J gene: TRBJ2-1; D gene: TRBD2; CDR3 protein: CATSGLAGVRSYNEQFF
V gene: TRBV24-1; CDR3 length: 17; J gene: TRBJ2-1; D gene: TRBD2; CDR3 protein: CATSESPPGLAGNEQFF
V gene: TRBV29-1; CDR3 length: 13; J gene: TRBJ1-5; D gene: NA; CDR3 protein: CSVEESPNQPQHF
V gene: TRBV7-9; CDR3 length: 15; J gene: TRBJ2-7; D gene: NA; CDR3 protein: CASSLDQNGAHEQYF
V gene: TRBV12-3/TRBV12-4; CDR3 length: 13; J gene: TRBJ1-5; D gene: NA; CDR3 protein: CASRPGWDQPQHF
V gene: TRBV14; CDR3 length: 14; J gene: TRBJ2-5; D gene: NA; CDR3 protein: CASSQDQLLETQYF
V gene: TRBV5-1; CDR3 length: 16; J gene: TRBJ1-3; D gene: NA; CDR3 protein: CASSLEDRPSGNTIYF
V gene: TRBV12-3/TRBV12-4; CDR3 length: 11; J gene: TRBJ1-2; D gene: NA; CDR3 protein: CASSLGDFYTF
V gene: TRBV15; CDR3 length: 15; J gene: TRBJ2-3; D gene: NA; CDR3 protein: CATSSGRASTDTQYF
V gene: TRBV29-1; CDR3 length: 14; J gene: TRBJ2-1; D gene: TRBD2; CDR3 protein: CSFDGAGAYNEQFF
V gene: TRBV20-1; CDR3 length: 15; J gene: TRBJ1-1; D gene: NA; CDR3 protein: CSASVQRGLGTEAFF
V gene: TRBV12-3/TRBV12-4; CDR3 length: 13; J gene: TRBJ2-1; D gene: NA; CDR3 protein: CASSFGLPNEQFF
V gene: TRBV15; CDR3 length: 16; J gene: TRBJ1-3; D gene: NA; CDR3 protein: CATSREHGNSGNTIYF
V gene: TRBV20-1; CDR3 length: 13; J gene: TRBJ2-1; D gene: TRBD1; CDR3 protein: CSAPGQVMNEQFF
V gene: TRBV7-9; CDR3 length: 14; J gene: TRBJ2-5; D gene: NA; CDR3 protein: CASSVSEYQETQYF
V gene: TRBV18; CDR3 length: 16; J gene: TRBJ1-4; D gene: NA; CDR3 protein: CASSPLGTSTNEKLFF
V gene: TRBV12-3/TRBV12-4; CDR3 length: 16; J gene: TRBJ2-1; D gene: TRBD1; CDR3 protein: CASSLSWDRAYNEQFF
V gene: TRBV2; CDR3 length: 14; J gene: TRBJ2-5; D gene: NA; CDR3 protein: CASRVGQYQETQYF
V gene: TRBV5-1; CDR3 length: 14; J gene: TRBJ2-2; D gene: NA; CDR3 protein: CASSLGIRTGELFF
V gene: TRBV2; CDR3 length: 13; J gene: TRBJ1-6; D gene: NA; CDR3 protein: CASSETGMAPLHF
V gene: TRBV6-5; CDR3 length: 15; J gene: TRBJ2-7; D gene: TRBD1; CDR3 protein: CASSYSTGATYEQYF
V gene: TRBV7-9; CDR3 length: 11; J gene: TRBJ2-5; D gene: NA; CDR3 protein: CASSMGETQYF
V gene: TRBV29-1; CDR3 length: 16; J gene: TRBJ2-1; D gene: TRBD2; CDR3 protein: CSAEPLRGASYNEQFF
V gene: TRBV25-1; CDR3 length: 13; J gene: TRBJ2-3; D gene: NA; CDR3 protein: CASSGLTADTQYF
V gene: TRBV28; CDR3 length: 13; J gene: TRBJ1-2; D gene: NA; CDR3 protein: CATLRDKNQGYTF
V gene: TRBV6-5; CDR3 length: 13; J gene: TRBJ2-1; D gene: NA; CDR3 protein: CASSRDGSGEQFF
V gene: TRBV29-1; CDR3 length: 13; J gene: TRBJ2-1; D gene: NA; CDR3 protein: CSVERGSYNEQFF
V gene: TRBV29-1; CDR3 length: 15; J gene: TRBJ1-1; D gene: TRBD1; CDR3 protein: CSVWGGGRLNTEAFF
V gene: TRBV29-1; CDR3 length: 13; J gene: TRBJ1-2; D gene: NA; CDR3 protein: CSAGGTSGRGYTF
V gene: TRBV15; CDR3 length: 14; J gene: TRBJ2-7; D gene: TRBD2; CDR3 protein: CATSTTSGSYEQYF
V gene: TRBV27; CDR3 length: 15; J gene: TRBJ1-5; D gene: TRBD1; CDR3 protein: CASSPRTGRNQPQHF
V gene: TRBV12-3/TRBV12-4; CDR3 length: 13; J gene: TRBJ2-7; D gene: NA; CDR3 protein: CASSFQTSYEQYF